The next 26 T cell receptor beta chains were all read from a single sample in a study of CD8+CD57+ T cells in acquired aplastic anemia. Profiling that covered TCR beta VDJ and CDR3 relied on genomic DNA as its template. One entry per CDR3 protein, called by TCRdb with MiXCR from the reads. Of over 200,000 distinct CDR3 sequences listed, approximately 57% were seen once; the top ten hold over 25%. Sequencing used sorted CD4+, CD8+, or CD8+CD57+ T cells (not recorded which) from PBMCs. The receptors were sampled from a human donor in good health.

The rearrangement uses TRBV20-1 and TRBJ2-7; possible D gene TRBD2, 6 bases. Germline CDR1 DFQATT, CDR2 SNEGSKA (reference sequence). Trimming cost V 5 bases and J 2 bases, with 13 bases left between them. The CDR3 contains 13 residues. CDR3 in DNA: TGCAGTGCTCACTCGACTAGTACCTACGAGCAGTACTTC. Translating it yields CSAHSTSTYEQYF.

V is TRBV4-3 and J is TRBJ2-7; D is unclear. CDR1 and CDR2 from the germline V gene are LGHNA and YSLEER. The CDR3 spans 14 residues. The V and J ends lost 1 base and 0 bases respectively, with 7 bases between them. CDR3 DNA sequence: TGCGCCAGCAGCCAAGTTTGGGACTCCTACGAGCAGTACTTC. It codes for CASSQVWDSYEQYF.

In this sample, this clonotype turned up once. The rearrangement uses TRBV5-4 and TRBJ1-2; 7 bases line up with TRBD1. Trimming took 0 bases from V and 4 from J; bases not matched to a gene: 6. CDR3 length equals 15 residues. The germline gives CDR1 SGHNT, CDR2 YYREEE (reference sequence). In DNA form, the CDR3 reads TGTGCCAGCAGCTTGGGTCAGGGGGACCTCTATGGCTACACCTTC. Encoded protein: CASSLGQGDLYGYTF.

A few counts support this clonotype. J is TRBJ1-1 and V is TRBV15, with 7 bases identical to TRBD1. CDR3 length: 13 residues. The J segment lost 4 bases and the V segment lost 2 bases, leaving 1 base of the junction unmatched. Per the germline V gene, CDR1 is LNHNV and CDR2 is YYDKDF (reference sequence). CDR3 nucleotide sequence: TGTGCCACCAGCAGAAGACAGGGCACTGAAGCTTTCTTT. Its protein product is CATSRRQGTEAFF.

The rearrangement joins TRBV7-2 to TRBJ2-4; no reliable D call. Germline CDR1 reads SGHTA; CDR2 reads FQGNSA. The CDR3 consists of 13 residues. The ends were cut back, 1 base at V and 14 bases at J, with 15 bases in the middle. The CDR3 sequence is CASSLGPGGFEYF. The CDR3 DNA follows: TGTGCCAGCAGCTTAGGCCCTGGTGGGTTTGAGTACTTC.

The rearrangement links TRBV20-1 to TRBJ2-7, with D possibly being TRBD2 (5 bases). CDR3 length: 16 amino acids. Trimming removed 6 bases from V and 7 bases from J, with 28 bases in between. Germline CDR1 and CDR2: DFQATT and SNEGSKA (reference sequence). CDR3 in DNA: TGCAGTGCCAGCAGCTTCCCGGACCACCCCAGAGGGGAGCAGTACTTC. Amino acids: CSASSFPDHPRGEQYF.

CDR3 sequence: CASSLGAGADTQFF. Here the CDR3 DNA reads TGTGCCAGCAGCTTAGGGGCGGGGGCAGATACGCAGTTCTTC. The chain carries TRBV7-9 and TRBJ2-1; a possible D gene is TRBD2 (7 bases). V was cut by 1 base and J by 12 bases, with 16 bases left in between. The CDR3 contains 14 residues. The germline CDR1 and CDR2 sequences are SEHNR and FQNEAQ (reference sequence).

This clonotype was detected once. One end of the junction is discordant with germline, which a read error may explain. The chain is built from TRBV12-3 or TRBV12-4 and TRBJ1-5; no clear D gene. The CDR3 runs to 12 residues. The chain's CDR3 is CASSLDLQPQHF. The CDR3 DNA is TGTGCCAGCAGCTTAGACTTACAGCCCCAGCATTTT.

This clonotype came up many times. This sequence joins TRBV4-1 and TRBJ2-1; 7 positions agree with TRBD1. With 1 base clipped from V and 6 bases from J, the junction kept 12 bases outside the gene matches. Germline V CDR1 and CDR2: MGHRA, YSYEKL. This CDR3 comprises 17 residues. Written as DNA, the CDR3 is TGCGCCAGCAGCCAAGTCTCGTTAGGACAGGCCGGCAATGAGCAGTTCTTC. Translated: CASSQVSLGQAGNEQFF.

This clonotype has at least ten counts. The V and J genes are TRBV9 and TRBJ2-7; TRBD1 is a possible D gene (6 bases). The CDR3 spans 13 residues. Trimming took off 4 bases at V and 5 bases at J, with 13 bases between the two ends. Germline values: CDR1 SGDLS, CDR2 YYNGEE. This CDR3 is CASSLRGDHEQYF. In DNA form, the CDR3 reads TGTGCCAGCAGCCTCAGGGGTGACCACGAGCAGTACTTC.

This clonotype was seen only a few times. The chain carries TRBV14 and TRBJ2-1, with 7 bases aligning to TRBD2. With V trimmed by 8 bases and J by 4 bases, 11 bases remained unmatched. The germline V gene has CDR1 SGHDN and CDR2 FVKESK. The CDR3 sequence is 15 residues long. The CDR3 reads CASSLLAEVYNEQFF. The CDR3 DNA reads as TGTGCCAGCTCACTCCTAGCGGAAGTATACAATGAGCAGTTCTTC.

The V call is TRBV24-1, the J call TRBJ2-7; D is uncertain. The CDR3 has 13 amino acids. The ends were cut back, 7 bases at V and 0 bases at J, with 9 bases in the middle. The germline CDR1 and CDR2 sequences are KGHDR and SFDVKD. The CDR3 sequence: CATRGCRSYEQYF. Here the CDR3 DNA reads TGTGCCACCAGGGGTTGTCGCTCCTACGAGCAGTACTTC.

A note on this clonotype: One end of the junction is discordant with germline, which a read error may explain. CDR3 sequence: CASGSREGALYNEQFF. CDR3 DNA sequence: TGCGCCAGCGGCTCTCGGGAGGGGGCACTCTACAATGAGCAGTTCTTC. V is TRBV7-6 and J is TRBJ2-1, with D possibly matching TRBD2 (8 bases). The CDR3 spans 16 residues. In germline, CDR1 is SGHVS, CDR2 FNYEAQ.

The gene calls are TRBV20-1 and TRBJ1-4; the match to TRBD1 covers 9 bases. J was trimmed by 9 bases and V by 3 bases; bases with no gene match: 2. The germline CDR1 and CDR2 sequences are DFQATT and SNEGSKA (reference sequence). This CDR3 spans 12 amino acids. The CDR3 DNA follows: TGCAGTGCTAGGGACAGGGGACAAAAACTGTTTTTT. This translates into CSARDRGQKLFF.

For the CDR3, the DNA is TGTGCCACCAGCAGAGGTCCTCAGCGGGGCTACAATGAGCAGTTCTTC. It codes for CATSRGPQRGYNEQFF. The chain is built from TRBV15 and TRBJ2-1, with 7 nucleotides matching TRBD2. The V segment lost 1 base and the J segment 3 bases; nucleotides outside the gene matches: 6. Germline V lookup: CDR1 LNHNV, CDR2 YYDKDF (reference sequence). CDR3 size: 16 residues.

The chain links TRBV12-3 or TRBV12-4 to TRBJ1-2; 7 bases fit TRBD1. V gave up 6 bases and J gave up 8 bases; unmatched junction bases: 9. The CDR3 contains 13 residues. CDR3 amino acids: CASSTGAELGYTF. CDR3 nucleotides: TGTGCCAGCAGCACAGGGGCTGAATTAGGCTACACCTTC.

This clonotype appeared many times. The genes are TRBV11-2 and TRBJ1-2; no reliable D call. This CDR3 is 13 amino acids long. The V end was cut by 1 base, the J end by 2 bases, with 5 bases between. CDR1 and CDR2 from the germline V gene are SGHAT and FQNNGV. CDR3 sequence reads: CASSLVSNYGYTF. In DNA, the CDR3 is TGTGCCAGCAGCTTAGTCAGCAACTATGGCTACACCTTC.

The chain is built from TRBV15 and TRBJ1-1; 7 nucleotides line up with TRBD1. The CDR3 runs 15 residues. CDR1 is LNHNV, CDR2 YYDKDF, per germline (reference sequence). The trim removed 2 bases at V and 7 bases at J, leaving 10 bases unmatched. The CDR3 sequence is CATSRNTGTALEAFF. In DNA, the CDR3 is TGTGCCACCAGCAGAAACACCGGGACAGCTCTTGAAGCTTTCTTT.

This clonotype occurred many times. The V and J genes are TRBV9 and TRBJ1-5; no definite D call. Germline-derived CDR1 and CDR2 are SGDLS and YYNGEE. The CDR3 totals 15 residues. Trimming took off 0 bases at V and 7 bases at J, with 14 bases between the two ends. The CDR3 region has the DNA TGTGCCAGCAGCGTAGGGGCAGGCCTAACACAGCCCCAGCATTTT. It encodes CASSVGAGLTQPQHF. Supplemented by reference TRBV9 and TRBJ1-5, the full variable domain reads DSGVTQTPKHLITATGQRVTLRCSPRSGDLSVYWYQQSLDQGLQFLIQYYNGEERAKGNILERFSAQQFPDLHSELNLSSLELGDSALYFCASSVGAGLTQPQHFGDGTRLSIL.

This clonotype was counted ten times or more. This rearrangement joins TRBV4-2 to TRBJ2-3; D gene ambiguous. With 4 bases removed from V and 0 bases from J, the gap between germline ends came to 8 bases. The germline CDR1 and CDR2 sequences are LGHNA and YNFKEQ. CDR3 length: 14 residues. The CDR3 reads CASSPLPSTDTQYF. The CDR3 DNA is TGTGCCAGCAGCCCCCTCCCCAGCACAGATACGCAGTATTTT.

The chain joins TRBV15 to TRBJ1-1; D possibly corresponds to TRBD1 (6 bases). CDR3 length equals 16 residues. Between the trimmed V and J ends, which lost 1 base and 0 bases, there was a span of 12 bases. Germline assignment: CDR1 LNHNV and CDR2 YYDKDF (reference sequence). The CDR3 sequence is CATSRGRGGMNTEAFF. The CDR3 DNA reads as TGTGCCACCAGCAGAGGCAGGGGCGGGATGAACACTGAAGCTTTCTTT.

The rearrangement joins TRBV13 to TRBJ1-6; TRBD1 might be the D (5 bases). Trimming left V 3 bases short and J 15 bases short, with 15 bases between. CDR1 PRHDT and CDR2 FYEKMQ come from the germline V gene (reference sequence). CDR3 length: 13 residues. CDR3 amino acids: CASSFGGRDHLHF. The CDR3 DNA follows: TGTGCCAGCAGCTTCGGGGGAAGGGATCACCTCCACTTT.

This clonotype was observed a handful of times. The CDR3 sequence: CASSPPGRALVNTEAFF. The DNA for the CDR3 is TGTGCCAGCAGTCCCCCGGGGAGGGCACTAGTGAACACTGAAGCTTTCTTT. This chain joins TRBV28 and TRBJ1-1; no clear D. Trimming took off 5 bases at V and 0 bases at J, with 19 bases between the two ends. Germline CDR1 MDHEN, CDR2 SYDVKM. The CDR3 is 17 residues long.

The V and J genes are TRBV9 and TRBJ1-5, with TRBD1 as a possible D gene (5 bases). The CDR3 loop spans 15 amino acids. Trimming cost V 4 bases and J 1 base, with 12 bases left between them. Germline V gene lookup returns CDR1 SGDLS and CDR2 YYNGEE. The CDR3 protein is CASSFEKGSNQPQHF. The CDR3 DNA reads TGTGCCAGCAGCTTCGAGAAGGGGAGCAATCAGCCCCAGCATTTT.

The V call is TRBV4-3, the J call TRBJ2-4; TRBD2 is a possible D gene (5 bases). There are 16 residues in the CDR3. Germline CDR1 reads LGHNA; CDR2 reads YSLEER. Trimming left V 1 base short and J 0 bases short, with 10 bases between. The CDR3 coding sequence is TGCGCCAGCAGCCAAGGGGCGGGCCCAGCCAAAAACATTCAGTACTTC. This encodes CASSQGAGPAKNIQYF.

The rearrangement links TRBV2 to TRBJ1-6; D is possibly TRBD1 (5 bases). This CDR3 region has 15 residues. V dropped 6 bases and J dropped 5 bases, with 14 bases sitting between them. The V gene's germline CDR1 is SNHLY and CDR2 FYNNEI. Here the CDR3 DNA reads TGTGCCAGCAGGCCAGGGCTTGAGAATAATTCACCCCTCCACTTT. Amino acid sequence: CASRPGLENNSPLHF.